Listed here are 20 T cell receptor beta chains from one sample, sequenced in a study of T cell responses to AZD1222 COVID-19 vaccine. Profiling relied on immunoSEQ multiplex PCR, and the TCRdb table lists in-frame clones only, not all of them. In the table there are tens of thousands of clones, roughly 81% of which are singletons. Here the sequenced sample was peripheral blood, taken on day 0 of AZD1222 vaccination. The receptors shown here come from an adult in good health.

V usage is TRBV24-1 and J usage is TRBJ2-1; TRBD1 aligns across 8 bases. Germline trimming cut 3 bases from V and 7 bases from J; bases unmatched to any gene: 13. The CDR3 extends over 17 amino acids. From germline, CDR1 is KGHDR and CDR2 SFDVKD. CDR3: CATSDQDRAQGRNEQFF. The CDR3 DNA reads TGTGCCACCAGTGATCAGGACAGGGCACAGGGTAGGAATGAGCAGTTCTTC.

This chain links TRBV12-2 with TRBJ2-7; the D segment call TRBD1 is taken from the table without a DNA check. TRBV12-2 is given as a pseudogene. The CDR3 is 15 residues long. CDR3 nucleotides: TGTGCAAGTCGCTCCGGTCGGGGACAGCAATACGAGCAGTACTTC. It yields the protein CASRSGRGQQYEQYF.

The chain has TRBV4-1 and TRBJ1-5, with 7 bases aligning to TRBD1. CDR1 and CDR2 (germline): MGHRA, YSYEKL. The CDR3 spans 14 residues. The V gene end was trimmed by 3 bases and the J gene end by 7 bases; junction bases not matched to a gene: 6. The CDR3 loop is CASSHQGGGQPQHF. CDR3 nucleotide sequence: TGCGCCAGCAGCCACCAGGGGGGAGGACAGCCCCAGCATTTT.

The chain carries TRBV4-3 and TRBJ1-5, with 7 bases aligning to TRBD1. The CDR3 extends over 16 amino acids. Trimming cost V 6 bases and J 3 bases; bases outside gene matches: 11. Germline CDR1 reads LGHNA; CDR2 reads YSLEER. The DNA of the CDR3 is TGCGCCAGCAGTCCAGGACAGGCGGGGAACAATCAGCCCCAGCATTTT. Translating gives CASSPGQAGNNQPQHF.

V is TRBV4-1 and J is TRBJ1-6; weak D call: TRBD1 (6 bases). V lost 4 bases and J 2 bases, leaving 15 bases between the germline ends. The length of the CDR3 is 17 residues. Germline values: CDR1 MGHRA, CDR2 YSYEKL. The CDR3 sequence: CASSPGVGGTYNSPLHF. The CDR3 nucleotides are TGCGCCAGCAGCCCAGGGGTTGGGGGAACCTATAATTCACCCCTCCACTTT.

This clone was counted between two and nine times. The J gene is TRBJ2-3, the V gene TRBV6-2 or TRBV6-3; TRBD1 or TRBD2 may be the D gene (5 bases each). V was cut by 3 bases and J by 1 base, with 11 bases left in between. The CDR3 has 15 amino acids. Germline V gives CDR1 MNHEY, CDR2 SVGEGT. The CDR3 bases are TGTGCCAGCAGTTATCCCGGGGCCGGCACAGATACGCAGTATTTT. Its protein is CASSYPGAGTDTQYF.

V and J are TRBV5-1 and TRBJ1-2; 7 positions agree with TRBD1. V was clipped by 4 bases and J by 7 bases; unmatched bases: 10. Germline V gives CDR1 SGHRS, CDR2 YFSETQ. This CDR3 is 14 amino acids long. The DNA of the CDR3 is TGCGCCAGCAGCCCCCTCAACAGGGGAGCTGGCTACACCTTC. Translation gives CASSPLNRGAGYTF.

This clone was detected a few times. V is TRBV7-2 and J is TRBJ2-1; 11 positions agree with TRBD2. Trimming cost V 5 bases and J 6 bases; bases outside gene matches: 12. In germline, CDR1 is SGHTA, CDR2 FQGNSA. The CDR3 length is 17 residues. The CDR3 sequence: CASSGSGGARVFNEQFF. The CDR3 DNA sequence: TGTGCCAGCAGCGGTAGCGGGGGGGCCAGGGTTTTCAATGAGCAGTTCTTC. The full variable domain, in which reference TRBV7-2 and TRBJ2-1 provide the parts outside the CDR3, is GAGVSQSPSNKVTEKGKDVELRCDPISGHTALYWYRQSLGQGLEFLIYFQGNSAPDKSGLPSDRFSAERTGGSVSTLTIQRTQQEDSAVYLCASSGSGGARVFNEQFFGPGTRLTVL.

The chain links TRBV6-5 to TRBJ2-7, with D unclear. The CDR3 contains 13 residues. Germline CDR1 is MNHEY and CDR2 is SVGAGI. Trimming removed 6 bases from V and 1 base from J, with 10 bases in between. CDR3 in amino acids: CASSLTVSYEQYF. CDR3 sequence (DNA): TGTGCCAGCAGCCTGACGGTTTCCTACGAGCAGTACTTC.

This chain connects TRBV28 to TRBJ1-2; perhaps TRBD1 as D (6 bases). V was cut by 2 bases and J by 4 bases, with 14 bases left in between. In germline, CDR1 is MDHEN, CDR2 SYDVKM. The CDR3 runs 15 residues. The DNA of the CDR3 is TGTGCCAGCAGTTTACTAGGCAGGACAGCCTATGGCTACACCTTC. The encoded protein is CASSLLGRTAYGYTF.

The V gene is TRBV19, the J gene TRBJ1-2, with 9 bases fitting TRBD1. Germline loops: CDR1 LNHDA, CDR2 SQIVND (reference sequence). This CDR3 has 18 residues. Losses at the gene ends were 5 bases for V and 2 bases for J; bases not matched to a gene: 15. The CDR3 region is CASSPTPGTGFRNYGYTF. Here the CDR3 DNA reads TGTGCCAGTAGTCCGACCCCCGGGACAGGGTTTAGAAACTATGGCTACACCTTC.

This chain connects TRBV7-8 to TRBJ2-7; 10 bases are a match to TRBD1. V lost 6 bases and J lost 7; bases outside the gene matches: 12. The CDR3 has 15 residues. Germline lookup yields CDR1 SGHVS and CDR2 FQNEAQ. The CDR3 coding sequence is TGTGCCAGCAGGGTCGAAAGGGACAGGGGTAGGGAGCAGTACTTC. Its translation: CASRVERDRGREQYF.

V gene TRBV4-1 combines with J gene TRBJ2-1; D might be TRBD2 (6 bases). CDR1 MGHRA and CDR2 YSYEKL come from the germline V gene. This CDR3 region has 16 residues. V lost 4 bases to trimming and J lost 7 bases, with 20 bases between them. The CDR3 nucleotides read TGCGCCAGCAGCCTGACTACCGCGGGGAGGTCGAATGAGCAGTTCTTC. This codes for CASSLTTAGRSNEQFF.

V is TRBV9 and J is TRBJ1-3; unclear D gene. CDR1 is SGDLS, CDR2 YYNGEE, per germline. The ends were cut back, 0 bases at V and 4 bases at J, with 8 bases in the middle. The CDR3 is made up of 14 amino acids. CDR3 in DNA: TGTGCCAGCAGCGTAGGTCGCGCCGGAAACACCATATATTTT. Translation gives CASSVGRAGNTIYF.

The V call is TRBV6-2 or TRBV6-3, the J call TRBJ2-7; D uncertain. CDR3 length: 11 residues. V was trimmed by 3 bases and J by 7 bases, leaving 7 bases between them. Germline values: CDR1 MNHEY, CDR2 SVGEGT. The CDR3 here is CASSYFQEQYF. Written as DNA, the CDR3 is TGTGCCAGCAGTTATTTCCAAGAGCAGTACTTC.

A single count supports this clone. The chain joins TRBV5-4 to TRBJ1-4; a weak D match, TRBD1 (5 bases). The CDR3 is made up of 14 amino acids. V was clipped by 3 bases and J by 2 bases, with 8 bases between them. Germline assignment: CDR1 SGHNT and CDR2 YYREEE (reference sequence). The DNA of the CDR3 is TGTGCCAGCAGCTCCGGACACACTAATGAAAAACTGTTTTTT. Its protein is CASSSGHTNEKLFF.

This rearrangement joins TRBV25-1 to TRBJ1-1; 7 nucleotides match TRBD1. V shed 6 bases and J 5 bases; nucleotides not matched to a gene: 6. Germline-derived CDR1 and CDR2 are MGHDK and SYGVNS. This CDR3 contains 13 residues. CDR3 nucleotides: TGTGCCAGCAGAAAGGGGGCTGGGACTGAAGCTTTCTTT. This encodes CASRKGAGTEAFF.

The rearrangement links TRBV7-9 to TRBJ1-2; TRBD1 might be the D (5 bases). The CDR3 covers 15 residues. Per the germline V gene, CDR1 is SEHNR and CDR2 is FQNEAQ (reference sequence). V was pared by 0 bases and J by 4 bases, with 12 bases between. The DNA for the CDR3 is TGTGCCAGCAGCTTAGCGATAGGGGCCGGCTATGGCTACACCTTC. Translating it yields CASSLAIGAGYGYTF.

The rearrangement links TRBV5-1 to TRBJ1-1; TRBD1 is a possible D gene (6 bases). The CDR3 totals 14 residues. Trimming pared 2 bases from V and 2 bases from J, leaving 10 bases between. Germline-derived CDR1 and CDR2 are SGHRS and YFSETQ. The CDR3 region is CASSFWGANTEAFF. In DNA form, the CDR3 reads TGCGCCAGCAGCTTTTGGGGGGCCAACACTGAAGCTTTCTTT. Using reference TRBV5-1 and TRBJ1-1 for the parts outside the CDR3, the full variable domain is KAGVTQTPRYLIKTRGQQVTLSCSPISGHRSVSWYQQTPGQGLQFLFEYFSETQRNKGNFPGRFSGRQFSNSRSEMNVSTLELGDSALYLCASSFWGANTEAFFGQGTRLTVV.

The rearrangement uses TRBV19 and TRBJ2-5, with D tentatively TRBD1 (6 bases). The CDR3 spans 14 residues. The V end was cut by 5 bases, the J end by 0 bases, with 10 bases between. Germline lookup yields CDR1 LNHDA and CDR2 SQIVND (reference sequence). The CDR3 sequence: CASSSGAYQETQYF. For the CDR3, the DNA is TGTGCCAGTAGTTCAGGGGCTTACCAAGAGACCCAGTACTTC. Together with reference TRBV19 and TRBJ2-5, the CDR3 gives the full variable domain: DGGITQSPKYLFRKEGQNVTLSCEQNLNHDAMYWYRQDPGQGLRLIYYSQIVNDFQKGDIAEGYSVSREKKESFPLTVTSAQKNPTAFYLCASSSGAYQETQYFGPGTRLLVL.